The rows below give T cell receptor beta chains drawn from one sample of a study of T cell changes during pregnancy in multiple sclerosis. The table came from immunoSEQ multiplex PCR; TCRdb's copy has only in-frame clones and leaves some out. In the table there are some 60,000 clones, over 90% of which are singletons. The sequenced sample was peripheral blood, obtained in the first trimester of pregnancy. The origin of the receptors is a female donor with multiple sclerosis, enrolled in a pregnancy study. Both conserved end residues are part of each CDR3. The D gene is left open where the match is weak. The size entry is marked missing in some rows and otherwise reads once, few, many or a size class.

d_call: TRBD1; j_call: TRBJ1-1; clone_size: NA; v_call: TRBV6-6; cdr3_nt: TGTGCCAGCAGTTACCGGGACAGTGAAGCTTTCTTT; cdr3_aa: CASSYRDSEAFF
d_call: NA; j_call: TRBJ2-7; clone_size: NA; v_call: TRBV10-3; cdr3_nt: TGTGCCATCAGTGAGTACGTAGCCTACGAGCAGTACTTC; cdr3_aa: CAISEYVAYEQYF
d_call: TRBD1; j_call: TRBJ2-1; clone_size: NA; v_call: TRBV7-9; cdr3_nt: TGTGCCAGCACCCCAGGACAGGGGACGGGGTACAATGAGCAGTTCTTC; cdr3_aa: CASTPGQGTGYNEQFF
d_call: TRBD2; j_call: TRBJ2-5; clone_size: once; v_call: TRBV7-2; cdr3_nt: TGTGCCAGCAGCTTAGCTCATGGGAGGGGAGAGACCCAGTACTTC; cdr3_aa: CASSLAHGRGETQYF
d_call: TRBD2; j_call: TRBJ2-7; clone_size: NA; v_call: TRBV7-3; cdr3_nt: TGTGCCAGCAGCTTAGGTTGGGCTAGCGGGGGCTACGAGCAGTACTTC; cdr3_aa: CASSLGWASGGYEQYF
d_call: TRBD1; j_call: TRBJ2-1; clone_size: NA; v_call: TRBV10-3; cdr3_nt: TGTGCCATCAGCGACGGGACAGGGGATAATGAGCAGTTCTTC; cdr3_aa: CAISDGTGDNEQFF
d_call: NA; j_call: TRBJ1-4; clone_size: NA; v_call: TRBV7-2; cdr3_nt: TGTGCCAGCAGCCCAACAGGGACAACTAATGAAAAACTGTTTTTT; cdr3_aa: CASSPTGTTNEKLFF
d_call: NA; j_call: TRBJ1-4; clone_size: once; v_call: TRBV13; cdr3_nt: TGTGCCAGCAGCCAAACAGCGGCTGGGGAAAAACTGTTTTTT; cdr3_aa: CASSQTAAGEKLFF
d_call: TRBD1; j_call: TRBJ2-6; clone_size: NA; v_call: TRBV19; cdr3_nt: TGTGCCAGTAGTATTTTTTTGGGGACAGGGGACTCTGGGGCCAACGTCCTGACTTTC; cdr3_aa: CASSIFLGTGDSGANVLTF
d_call: TRBD1; j_call: TRBJ2-7; clone_size: NA; v_call: TRBV19; cdr3_nt: TGTGCCACCAATGACAGGGACCGCTCCTACGAGCAGTACTTC; cdr3_aa: CATNDRDRSYEQYF
d_call: NA; j_call: TRBJ2-5; clone_size: NA; v_call: TRBV29-1; cdr3_nt: TGCAGCGTAGAGACAGAGCAAGAGACCCAGTACTTC; cdr3_aa: CSVETEQETQYF
d_call: TRBD2; j_call: TRBJ2-1; clone_size: NA; v_call: TRBV7-2; cdr3_nt: TGTGCCAGCAGCCCCCTAGCGGGGGGTCGCTCCTACAATGAGCAGTTCTTC; cdr3_aa: CASSPLAGGRSYNEQFF
d_call: NA; j_call: TRBJ2-6; clone_size: NA; v_call: TRBV7-8; cdr3_nt: TGTGCCAGCAGCTTAGTCCAGGGGATGGGGTCTGGGGCCAACGTCCTGACTTTC; cdr3_aa: CASSLVQGMGSGANVLTF
d_call: NA; j_call: TRBJ2-7; clone_size: NA; v_call: TRBV5-5; cdr3_nt: TGTGCCAGCAGCTTGAACGGGATCTCCTACGAGCAGTACTTC; cdr3_aa: CASSLNGISYEQYF
d_call: NA; j_call: TRBJ2-1; clone_size: NA; v_call: TRBV29-1; cdr3_nt: TGCAGCGCTGCCGGGGGACCTAGCTCCTACAATGAGCAGTTCTTC; cdr3_aa: CSAAGGPSSYNEQFF
d_call: NA; j_call: TRBJ1-6; clone_size: NA; v_call: TRBV18; cdr3_nt: TGTGCCAGCTCACCACGCCCGGTGAGCTCCTATAATTCACCCCTCCACTTT; cdr3_aa: CASSPRPVSSYNSPLHF
d_call: TRBD1; j_call: TRBJ1-2; clone_size: NA; v_call: TRBV18; cdr3_nt: TGTGCCAGCTCACCAACGACAGGGATAGGCTATGGCTACACCTTC; cdr3_aa: CASSPTTGIGYGYTF
d_call: NA; j_call: TRBJ2-2; clone_size: NA; v_call: TRBV6-1; cdr3_nt: TGTGCCAGCAGAAGGGATTTGGCGGGGACCGGGGAGCTGTTTTTT; cdr3_aa: CASRRDLAGTGELFF